This T cell receptor (beta chain) was sequenced for a study of shared clonotypes between healthy human individuals. This clone has just a few counts. Researchers sequenced unsorted PBMC DNA using ten immunoSEQ deep assay plates. The table came from immunoSEQ multiplex PCR; TCRdb's copy has only in-frame clones and leaves some out. Seen here are 400,000 to 500,000 clones, around three quarters observed once, and the top ten hold about an eighth. Germline lookup yields CDR1 SGHTA and CDR2 FQGNSA. The length of the CDR3 is 14 residues. The J segment lost 7 bases and the V segment lost 5 bases, leaving 5 bases of the junction unmatched.

This TCR was sampled from a woman in her 40s in good health. Some clones in this sample may be carry-over from other donors' samples. The chain uses TRBV7-2 and TRBJ2-1; 10 nucleotides line up with TRBD2. Sequencing was carried out using PBMCs. CDR3 nucleotides: TGTGCCAGCAGCCCGGGACTAGCGAAGAATGAGCAGTTCTTC. Translated: CASSPGLAKNEQFF. Looking up the rest from reference TRBV7-2 and TRBJ2-1 gives the full variable domain: GAGVSQSPSNKVTEKGKDVELRCDPISGHTALYWYRQSLGQGLEFLIYFQGNSAPDKSGLPSDRFSAERTGGSVSTLTIQRTQQEDSAVYLCASSPGLAKNEQFFGPGTRLTVL.